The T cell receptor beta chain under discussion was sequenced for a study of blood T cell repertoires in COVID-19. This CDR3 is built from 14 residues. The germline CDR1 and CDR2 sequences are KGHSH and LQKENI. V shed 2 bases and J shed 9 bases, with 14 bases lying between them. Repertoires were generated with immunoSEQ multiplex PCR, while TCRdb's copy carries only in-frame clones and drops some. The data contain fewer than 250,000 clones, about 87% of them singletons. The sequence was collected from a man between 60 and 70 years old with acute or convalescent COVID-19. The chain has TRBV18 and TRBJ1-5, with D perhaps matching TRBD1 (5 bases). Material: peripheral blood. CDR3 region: CASSPSKGAWPQHF. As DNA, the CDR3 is TGTGCCAGCTCACCATCAAAAGGGGCCTGGCCCCAGCATTTT.